The following is a T cell receptor (beta chain) sequence with its context. Germline lookup yields CDR1 MNHEY and CDR2 SVGEGT. This CDR3 has 13 amino acids. Trimming shortened V by 3 bases and J by 4 bases, and 10 bases separated the two germline ends. The data were obtained in a study of blood T cell repertoires in COVID-19. The repertoire was sequenced with immunoSEQ multiplex PCR; TCRdb's copy has only in-frame clones and lacks some. The sample includes around 340,000 clones, 86% of them seen just once. Sequencing used peripheral blood. The sequence was collected from an older woman with COVID-19, enrolled during active disease. V and J are TRBV6-2 or TRBV6-3 and TRBJ2-7; D gene uncertain. The CDR3 sequence is CASSYVVGYEQYF. The CDR3 bases are TGTGCCAGCAGTTATGTCGTCGGGTACGAGCAGTACTTC.